One sample yielded the 22 T cell receptor beta chains listed below, sequenced in a study of brain T cells in children with intractable seizures. Sequencing used immunoSEQ multiplex PCR; TCRdb keeps in-frame clones, though not all of them. There are 110,000 or so clones in the sample; 94% occur only once, and 3.5% to 4.5% lies in the top ten. The source was peripheral blood, collected at surgery. These receptors were taken from a boy under three years old with hemimegalencephaly and intractable seizures.

The chain employs TRBV28 and TRBJ1-2; no clear D gene. The germline V and J ends were trimmed by 3 bases and 2 bases, with 4 bases remaining between them. Per the germline V gene, CDR1 is MDHEN and CDR2 is SYDVKM. This CDR3 is built from 12 residues. The CDR3 region has the DNA TGTGCCAGCAGTTTCAAAAACTATGGCTACACCTTC. It is translated as CASSFKNYGYTF.

This clone was counted a single time. The gene calls are TRBV4-1 and TRBJ2-2, with 15 bases lining up with TRBD2. V dropped 5 bases and J dropped 0; count of bases not matched to a gene: 4. Per the germline V gene, CDR1 is MGHRA and CDR2 is YSYEKL. The CDR3 is 18 amino acids. The CDR3 DNA follows: TGCGCCAGCAGCTCGCGGACTAGCGGGAGGGCGAACACCGGGGAGCTGTTTTTT. This codes for CASSSRTSGRANTGELFF.

This clone was seen just once. The V gene is TRBV5-1, the J gene TRBJ2-7; the D call may be TRBD1 or TRBD2 (5 bases each). The CDR3 consists of 14 residues. V lost 0 bases and J lost 4, with 11 bases in between. Germline V gene data show CDR1 as SGHRS and CDR2 as YFSETQ. CDR3 in amino acids: CASSLGGRLYEQYF. The CDR3 DNA reads as TGCGCCAGCAGCTTGGGGGGACGGTTGTACGAGCAGTACTTC.

V is TRBV11-2 and J is TRBJ2-7; D gene ambiguous. The CDR3 totals 12 residues. V was pared by 4 bases and J by 5 bases, with 9 bases between. Germline CDR1 reads SGHAT; CDR2 reads FQNNGV. The CDR3 is CASSSTNNEQYF. Written as DNA, the CDR3 is TGTGCCAGCAGCTCCACCAATAACGAGCAGTACTTC.

This chain uses TRBV10-3 with TRBJ2-7; 7 positions agree with TRBD2. The CDR3 runs 12 residues. J gave up 0 bases and V 7 bases, and 0 bases lay outside the gene matches. Germline CDR1 reads ENHRY; CDR2 reads SYGVKD. The CDR3, as DNA: TGTGCCATCACTAGCGGCTCCTACGAGCAGTACTTC. This sequence encodes CAITSGSYEQYF.

This clone has just one count. The chain recombines TRBV30 with TRBJ1-4; the D gene is possibly TRBD1 (6 bases). V was cut by 1 base and J by 5 bases, with 8 bases left in between. The CDR3 is 13 amino acids. The germline V gene encodes CDR1 GTSNPN and CDR2 SVGIG (reference sequence). This chain's CDR3 is CAWSEGGNEKLFF. CDR3 DNA: TGTGCCTGGAGTGAAGGGGGAAATGAAAAACTGTTTTTT.

This clone has a handful of counts. The J gene is TRBJ1-2, the V gene TRBV5-4; D is perhaps TRBD1 (5 bases). Germline loops: CDR1 SGHNT, CDR2 YYREEE (reference sequence). Trimming took off 4 bases at V and 4 bases at J, with 11 bases between the two ends. The CDR3 spans 13 residues. CDR3 sequence reads: CASSTRQSYGYTF. In DNA form, the CDR3 reads TGTGCCAGCAGCACGCGACAGAGCTATGGCTACACCTTC.

This clone was detected only a few times. The chain uses TRBV7-2 and TRBJ2-7; TRBD2 might be the D (6 bases). V was shortened by 1 base and J by 4 bases, with 14 bases between the two germline ends. The CDR3 covers 15 residues. Looked up from germline, CDR1 is SGHTA and CDR2 is FQGNSA. CDR3 in amino acids: CASSLGLSGSYEQYF. In DNA, the CDR3 is TGTGCCAGCAGCTTAGGACTTAGCGGTTCTTACGAGCAGTACTTC.

This chain uses TRBV15 with TRBJ2-1; no definite D call. CDR3 length: 11 residues. The ends were cut back, 6 bases at V and 5 bases at J, with 5 bases in the middle. Looked up from germline, CDR1 is LNHNV and CDR2 is YYDKDF (reference sequence). Here the CDR3 reads CATSIHNEQFF. The CDR3, as DNA: TGTGCCACCAGTATCCACAATGAGCAGTTCTTC. Combining the CDR3 with reference TRBV15 and TRBJ2-1 gives the whole variable domain DAMVIQNPRYQVTQFGKPVTLSCSQTLNHNVMYWYQQKSSQAPKLLFHYYDKDFNNEADTPDNFQSRRPNTSFCFLDIRSPGLGDTAMYLCATSIHNEQFFGPGTRLTVL.

V is TRBV28 and J is TRBJ1-6, with D unresolved. The CDR3 is made up of 13 amino acids. Per germline, CDR1 MDHEN and CDR2 SYDVKM. V was trimmed by 5 bases and J by 10 bases, leaving 12 bases between them. CDR3 amino acids: CASSPPVGSPLHF. The CDR3 DNA sequence: TGTGCCAGCAGTCCTCCTGTAGGGTCACCCCTCCACTTT.

In nucleotides, the CDR3 is TGTGCCAGCAGCCCGACTGCTTACGAGCAGTACTTC. It translates to CASSPTAYEQYF. The chain joins TRBV7-9 to TRBJ2-7; D unclear. The V and J ends lost 5 bases and 4 bases respectively, with 9 bases between them. Germline V gives CDR1 SEHNR, CDR2 FQNEAQ (reference sequence). The length of the CDR3 is 12 residues.

The count of this clone is one. The chain joins TRBV28 to TRBJ2-7; 10 positions agree with TRBD2. This CDR3 region has 14 residues. Germline V gene data show CDR1 as MDHEN and CDR2 as SYDVKM. V trimming: 4 bases; J trimming: 3 bases; junction bases outside the gene matches: 3. The chain's CDR3 is CASSSASGSYEQYF. CDR3 coding DNA: TGTGCCAGCAGTTCAGCTAGCGGGAGCTACGAGCAGTACTTC.

This chain uses TRBV5-4 with TRBJ2-3; perhaps TRBD2 as D (6 bases). Germline loops: CDR1 SGHNT, CDR2 YYREEE (reference sequence). Trimming left V 9 bases short and J 1 base short, with 18 bases between. The CDR3 extends over 15 amino acids. CDR3 nucleotide sequence: TGTGCCACCGGAACGGAGGGCCTAGGCACAGATACGCAGTATTTT. Protein: CATGTEGLGTDTQYF.

The count of this clone is one. This chain links TRBV7-9 with TRBJ1-1, with D unresolved. Trimming left V 5 bases short and J 6 bases short, with 16 bases between. Looked up from germline, CDR1 is SEHNR and CDR2 is FQNEAQ (reference sequence). The CDR3 covers 14 residues. CDR3 amino acids: CASSPPAWAAEAFF. Written as DNA, the CDR3 is TGTGCCAGCAGCCCCCCCGCGTGGGCGGCTGAAGCTTTCTTT. The full variable domain, completed using reference TRBV7-9 and TRBJ1-1, is DTGVSQNPRHKITKRGQNVTFRCDPISEHNRLYWYRQTLGQGPEFLTYFQNEAQLEKSRLLSDRFSAERPKGSFSTLEIQRTEQGDSAMYLCASSPPAWAAEAFFGQGTRLTVV.

The genes are TRBV27 and TRBJ1-5, with D possibly being TRBD1 (5 bases). This CDR3 is 15 amino acids long. Germline lookup yields CDR1 MNHEY and CDR2 SMNVEV (reference sequence). Trimming left V 2 bases short and J 1 base short, with 9 bases between. This chain's CDR3 is CASSLRWGSNQPQHF. Written as DNA, the CDR3 is TGTGCCAGCAGTTTACGGTGGGGGAGCAATCAGCCCCAGCATTTT.

This chain uses TRBV2 with TRBJ2-3; 7 nucleotides match TRBD1. The CDR3 has 14 amino acids. Germline V gives CDR1 SNHLY, CDR2 FYNNEI. Unmatched junction bases numbered 6, after V lost 5 bases and J lost 4 bases. CDR3 loop: CASSIDRAADTQYF. The CDR3 DNA is TGTGCCAGCAGTATTGACAGGGCAGCAGATACGCAGTATTTT.

The V gene is TRBV18, the J gene TRBJ1-1; D is unclear. From germline, CDR1 is KGHSH and CDR2 LQKENI. V dropped 1 base and J dropped 1 base, with 16 bases sitting between them. The CDR3 totals 17 residues. The CDR3 here is CASSPLRDTKWNTEAFF. CDR3 nucleotide sequence: TGTGCCAGCTCACCACTTAGGGATACAAAATGGAACACTGAAGCTTTCTTT.

This clone came up a few times. The genes are TRBV7-9 and TRBJ1-5; D not certain. V lost 1 base to trimming and J lost 9 bases, with 7 bases between them. Germline-derived CDR1 and CDR2 are SEHNR and FQNEAQ (reference sequence). The CDR3 consists of 12 residues. In DNA form, the CDR3 reads TGTGCCAGCAGCTTAGAAACAGCGCCCCAGCATTTT. Translated: CASSLETAPQHF.

The J gene is TRBJ1-6, the V gene TRBV18; no clear D gene. The CDR3 is made up of 13 amino acids. The V and J ends lost 5 bases and 10 bases respectively, with 12 bases between them. CDR1 is KGHSH, CDR2 LQKENI, per germline. This CDR3 reads CASSSREDSPLHF. The CDR3 DNA reads TGTGCCAGCTCATCCCGCGAGGACTCACCCCTCCACTTT.

In this sample, this clone turned up once. The CDR3 spells CASSPGLAGGPVTDTQYF. The CDR3 coding sequence is TGTGCCAGCAGCCCCGGACTAGCGGGAGGGCCAGTCACAGATACGCAGTATTTT. The V and J genes are TRBV4-2 and TRBJ2-3, with 15 bases identical to TRBD2. V dropped 4 bases and J dropped 2; count of bases not matched to a gene: 7. Germline lookup yields CDR1 LGHNA and CDR2 YNFKEQ. The CDR3 totals 18 residues.

The CDR3 DNA is TGCGCCAGCAGCCACCCAGGGGGAGGTAACTATGGCTACACCTTC. This codes for CASSHPGGGNYGYTF. The gene calls are TRBV4-1 and TRBJ1-2; 7 bases fit TRBD1. This CDR3 comprises 15 residues. Unmatched junction bases numbered 5, after V lost 3 bases and J lost 1 base. Germline CDR1 reads MGHRA; CDR2 reads YSYEKL.

The rearrangement joins TRBV19 to TRBJ1-2, with D possibly being TRBD1 (5 bases). This CDR3 region has 12 residues. The V end lost 4 bases, the J end lost 2 bases, and 5 bases lay between the germline ends. Germline lookup yields CDR1 LNHDA and CDR2 SQIVND (reference sequence). CDR3 residues: CASSRGNYGYTF. The CDR3 bases are TGTGCCAGTAGTAGGGGGAACTATGGCTACACCTTC.